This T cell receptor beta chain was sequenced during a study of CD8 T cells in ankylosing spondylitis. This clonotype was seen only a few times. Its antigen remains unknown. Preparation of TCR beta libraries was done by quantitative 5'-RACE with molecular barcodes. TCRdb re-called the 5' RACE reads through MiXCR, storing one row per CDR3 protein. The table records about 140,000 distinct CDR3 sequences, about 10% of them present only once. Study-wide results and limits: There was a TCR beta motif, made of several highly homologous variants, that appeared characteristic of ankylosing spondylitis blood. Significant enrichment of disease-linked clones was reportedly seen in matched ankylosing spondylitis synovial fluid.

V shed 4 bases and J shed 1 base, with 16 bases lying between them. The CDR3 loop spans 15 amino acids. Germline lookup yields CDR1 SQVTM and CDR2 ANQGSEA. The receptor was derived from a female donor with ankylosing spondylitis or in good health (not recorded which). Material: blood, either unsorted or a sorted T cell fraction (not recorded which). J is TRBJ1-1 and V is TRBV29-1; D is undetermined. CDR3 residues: CSVARPIRGNTEAFF. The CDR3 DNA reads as TGCAGCGTTGCTCGGCCCATACGGGGGAACACTGAAGCTTTCTTT.